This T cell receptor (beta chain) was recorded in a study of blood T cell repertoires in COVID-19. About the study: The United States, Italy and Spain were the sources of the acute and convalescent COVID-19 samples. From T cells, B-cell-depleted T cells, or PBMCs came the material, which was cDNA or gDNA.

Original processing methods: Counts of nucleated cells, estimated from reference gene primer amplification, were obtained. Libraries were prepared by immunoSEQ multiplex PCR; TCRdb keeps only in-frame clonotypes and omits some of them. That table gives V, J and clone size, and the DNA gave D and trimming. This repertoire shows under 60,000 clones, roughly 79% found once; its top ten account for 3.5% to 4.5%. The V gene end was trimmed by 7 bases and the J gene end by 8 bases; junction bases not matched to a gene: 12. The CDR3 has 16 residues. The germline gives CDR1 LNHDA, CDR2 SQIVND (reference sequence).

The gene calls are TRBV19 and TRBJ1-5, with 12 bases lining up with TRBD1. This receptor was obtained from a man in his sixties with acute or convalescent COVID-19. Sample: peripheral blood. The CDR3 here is CASTRRDRGRKEPQHF. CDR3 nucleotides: TGTGCCAGTACCCGCAGGGACAGGGGGCGGAAGGAGCCCCAGCATTTT. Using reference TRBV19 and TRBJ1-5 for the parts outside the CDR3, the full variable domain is DGGITQSPKYLFRKEGQNVTLSCEQNLNHDAMYWYRQDPGQGLRLIYYSQIVNDFQKGDIAEGYSVSREKKESFPLTVTSAQKNPTAFYLCASTRRDRGRKEPQHFGDGTRLSIL.